This TCR beta chain was identified during a study of metastatic and nonmetastatic thyroid tumors. The overall study: The comparison covered peripheral blood and tumor or nodule tissue in malignant and benign thyroid patients.

Not a single patient had been given any form of treatment at any point before undergoing thyroid surgery. This clone was picked up many times. Germline lookup yields CDR1 MNHEY and CDR2 SMNVEV (reference sequence). The V end lost 6 bases, the J end lost 0 bases, and 12 bases lay between the germline ends. CDR3 length equals 15 residues. TCRdb re-analyzed the PCR reads through MiXCR. In the table there are roughly 59,000 clones, about 17% of which are singletons. The gene calls are TRBV27 and TRBJ1-5, with a tentative D call TRBD1 (6 bases). The sequence was obtained from a male donor with papillary thyroid cancer or a benign thyroid nodule (not recorded which). Some clones in this sample may be carry-over from other donors' samples. Material for sequencing was blood. Here the CDR3 DNA reads TGTGCCAGCAGCCCAGGGGTTTATAGCAATCAGCCCCAGCATTTT. This gives the protein CASSPGVYSNQPQHF.